The subject of this entry is one T cell receptor (beta chain). Germline V gene lookup returns CDR1 SGHDT and CDR2 YYEEEE. This CDR3 is 14 amino acids long. The germline V and J ends were trimmed by 1 base and 1 base, with 8 bases remaining between them. The data originate from a study of blood T cell repertoires in COVID-19. Under the authors' procedure: Researchers report that nucleated cell counts were estimated from reference gene primer amplification. Sequenced by immunoSEQ multiplex PCR; TCRdb stores in-frame clones only, minus some. D and trimming were read from the DNA, whereas the V and J calls and clone size are those reported in that table. This sample yields roughly 130,000 clones, of which approximately 80% are seen a single time; under 2.5% belongs to the top ten.

The TCR comes from a man aged 70-80 years with acute or convalescent COVID-19. What was sequenced was peripheral blood. The gene calls are TRBV5-6 and TRBJ1-1; D is unresolved. Here the CDR3 DNA reads TGTGCCAGCAGCTTGTTGTACGGGAACACTGAAGCTTTCTTT. Residues: CASSLLYGNTEAFF.